This T cell receptor (beta chain) was documented in a study of blood T cell repertoires in COVID-19. In the study overall: The analysed material was cDNA or gDNA that came from T cells, B-cell-depleted T cells, or PBMCs.

Profiling relied on immunoSEQ multiplex PCR, and the TCRdb table lists in-frame clones only, not all of them. Of 240,000 or so clones detected, around 87% appear once; the ten largest clones hold 7.2%. As for this clone: At one of its ends the junction is not consistent with the germline gene, which may arise from a read error.

The germline gives CDR1 MNHEY, CDR2 SMNVEV (reference sequence). The CDR3 runs 16 residues. The source material was peripheral blood. The receptor was derived from a man in his 60s who had recovered from COVID-19. The chain carries TRBV27 and TRBJ1-3; D is undetermined. The CDR3 nucleotides are TGTGCCAGCAGTTTCCTCCCCTTGGACTCTAGAAACACCATATATTTT. It codes for CASSFLPLDSRNTIYF.